This entry lists 18 T cell receptor beta chains sequenced from one sample in a study of PD-1 blockade in classical Hodgkin lymphoma. The sample's time point: newly diagnosed, previously untreated cHL patient sample. From thawed PBMCs, CD4+ T cells were purified using magnetic negative selection. Produced via immunoSEQ multiplex PCR; TCRdb's table is partial and in-frame only. The sample lists tens of thousands of clones; about nine tenths were seen once. The sample comprised CD4+ T cells from blood. These receptor sequences come from a human donor with classical Hodgkin lymphoma.

The J gene is TRBJ2-7, the V gene TRBV27; possible D gene TRBD1, 6 bases. The CDR3 has 14 amino acids. Germline loops: CDR1 MNHEY, CDR2 SMNVEV (reference sequence). V lost 5 bases to trimming and J lost 6 bases, with 17 bases between them. Here the CDR3 reads CASSRTGSIGEQYV. DNA for the CDR3: TGTGCCAGCAGTCGAACAGGGTCGATCGGCGAGCAGTACGTC.

The rearrangement links TRBV6-6 to TRBJ2-1, with 8 bases aligning to TRBD2. J was trimmed by 5 bases and V by 0 bases; bases with no gene match: 3. Germline CDR1 MNHNY, CDR2 SVGAGI (reference sequence). CDR3 size: 15 residues. The CDR3 spells CASSYSPGRDNEQFF. The DNA of the CDR3 is TGTGCCAGCAGTTACTCGCCCGGGAGGGACAATGAGCAGTTCTTC.

The chain recombines TRBV5-1 with TRBJ1-2; D might be TRBD1 (6 bases). V dropped 2 bases and J dropped 8 bases, with 16 bases sitting between them. The CDR3 is 14 residues long. Germline lookup yields CDR1 SGHRS and CDR2 YFSETQ. The CDR3 loop reads CASSLALGASGYTF. For the CDR3, the DNA is TGCGCCAGCAGCTTAGCCCTGGGGGCGAGCGGCTACACCTTC.

The chain recombines TRBV4-1 with TRBJ2-7; D perhaps matches TRBD1 (5 bases). Germline V CDR1 and CDR2: MGHRA, YSYEKL. The CDR3 is made up of 14 amino acids. Trimming took off 4 bases at V and 0 bases at J, with 10 bases between the two ends. Here the CDR3 DNA reads TGCGCCAGCAGCCCCGGGCAGGGCTCCTACGAGCAGTACTTC. It yields the protein CASSPGQGSYEQYF.

This sequence joins TRBV5-6 and TRBJ1-2; perhaps TRBD1 as D (5 bases). Germline V gene sequence: CDR1 SGHDT, CDR2 YYEEEE. Trimming took off 2 bases at V and 4 bases at J, with 12 bases between the two ends. CDR3 size: 14 residues. CDR3 coding DNA: TGTGCCAGCAGCTTAATGGGACCCTCCTATGGCTACACCTTC. Its translation is CASSLMGPSYGYTF.

The genes are TRBV6-5 and TRBJ1-5, with D unresolved. The V gene's germline CDR1 is MNHEY and CDR2 SVGAGI. Trimming stripped 0 bases from V and 0 bases from J, with 6 bases between. The CDR3 consists of 15 residues. The CDR3 sequence is CASSYSEDSNQPQHF. In DNA, the CDR3 is TGTGCCAGCAGTTACTCGGAAGATAGCAATCAGCCCCAGCATTTT.

The chain recombines TRBV9 with TRBJ2-1, with 11 nucleotides matching TRBD2. The CDR3 consists of 16 residues. Germline V lookup: CDR1 SGDLS, CDR2 YYNGEE. With 0 bases clipped from V and 9 bases from J, the junction kept 8 bases outside the gene matches. CDR3 amino acids: CASSVGVSGRDGEQFF. The CDR3 nucleotides read TGTGCCAGCAGCGTAGGGGTTAGCGGGAGGGATGGTGAGCAGTTCTTC.

This clone was observed a single time. DNA for the CDR3: TGTGCCTCGGGGACTCACAGAAATGAAAAACTGTTTTTT. It specifies CASGTHRNEKLFF. This chain connects TRBV28 to TRBJ1-4; tentatively, D is TRBD1 (5 bases). Germline CDR1 and CDR2: MDHEN and SYDVKM. Trimming removed 11 bases at V and 5 bases at J, with 15 bases between. CDR3 length: 13 residues.

This chain connects TRBV7-2 to TRBJ2-7, with D perhaps TRBD1 or TRBD2 (5 bases each). V lost 5 bases to trimming and J lost 3 bases, with 17 bases between them. CDR3 length equals 15 residues. Germline V CDR1 and CDR2: SGHTA, FQGNSA. Here the CDR3 reads CASSMTHRGNYEQYF. The CDR3 coding sequence is TGTGCCAGCAGCATGACCCACCGGGGCAACTACGAGCAGTACTTC.

This clone was observed once. CDR3 amino acids: CAILQGLNTEAFF. Here the CDR3 DNA reads TGTGCCATCCTACAGGGCCTGAACACTGAAGCTTTCTTT. V and J are TRBV7-2 and TRBJ1-1; TRBD1 is a possible D gene (6 bases). CDR1 and CDR2 from the germline V gene are SGHTA and FQGNSA. This CDR3 has 13 residues. Trimming stripped 10 bases from V and 0 bases from J, with 12 bases between.

This clone was seen more than once but under ten times. This chain uses TRBV6-1 with TRBJ1-2; D perhaps matches TRBD1 (5 bases). V gave up 9 bases and J gave up 7 bases, with 12 bases separating them. The CDR3 runs to 11 residues. CDR1 and CDR2 from the germline V gene are MNHNS and SASEGT. CDR3 protein: CASSIGTGYTF. CDR3 nucleotide sequence: TGTGCCAGTTCTATAGGGACTGGCTACACCTTC.

This chain uses TRBV28 with TRBJ1-2; the match to TRBD1 covers 10 bases. V was pared by 1 base and J by 7 bases, with 9 bases of the junction left unmatched. This CDR3 is built from 16 residues. Germline values: CDR1 MDHEN, CDR2 SYDVKM. The CDR3 DNA follows: TGTGCCAGCAGTTTATCTCCAGGACAGGGGGTGGGTGGCTACACCTTC. This sequence encodes CASSLSPGQGVGGYTF.

The chain couples TRBV7-9 to TRBJ2-7; no reliable D call. Per the germline V gene, CDR1 is SEHNR and CDR2 is FQNEAQ (reference sequence). With 5 bases removed from V and 5 bases from J, the gap between germline ends came to 4 bases. This CDR3 has 10 residues. CDR3 amino acids: CASSPNEQYF. Written as DNA, the CDR3 is TGTGCCAGCAGCCCGAACGAGCAGTACTTC.

This clone was recorded once. This sequence joins TRBV30 and TRBJ2-1; 10 nucleotides agree with TRBD2. The CDR3 totals 12 residues. V lost 5 bases and J lost 6; bases outside the gene matches: 1. The germline CDR1 and CDR2 sequences are GTSNPN and SVGIG (reference sequence). Written as DNA, the CDR3 is TGTGCCTGGCTAGCGGGAGTCAATGAGCAGTTCTTC. Amino acid sequence: CAWLAGVNEQFF.

The V gene is TRBV10-3, the J gene TRBJ1-2; maybe TRBD1 (5 bases). Germline assignment: CDR1 ENHRY and CDR2 SYGVKD. The CDR3 has 12 amino acids. Trimming took off 0 bases at V and 8 bases at J, with 7 bases between the two ends. CDR3 sequence reads: CAISESRGGYTF. CDR3 DNA: TGTGCCATCAGTGAGTCGAGGGGCGGCTACACCTTC.

V is TRBV5-1 and J is TRBJ2-2; 10 positions agree with TRBD2. Germline V gene data show CDR1 as SGHRS and CDR2 as YFSETQ. The CDR3 is 16 residues long. Trimming took 1 base from V and 4 from J; bases not matched to a gene: 4. The CDR3: CASSLTSGTGTGELFF. The CDR3 nucleotides are TGCGCCAGCAGCTTGACTAGCGGGACGGGCACCGGGGAGCTGTTTTTT.

V is TRBV5-1 and J is TRBJ1-2; TRBD1 agrees at 9 bases. The CDR3 has 14 residues. V dropped 0 bases and J dropped 8; count of bases not matched to a gene: 5. Germline CDR1 is SGHRS and CDR2 is YFSETQ. The CDR3, as DNA: TGCGCCAGCAGCTTGGGGGGACAGGGTGACGGCTACACCTTC. Amino acids: CASSLGGQGDGYTF. The complete variable domain, with remaining parts taken from reference TRBV5-1 and TRBJ1-2, reads KAGVTQTPRYLIKTRGQQVTLSCSPISGHRSVSWYQQTPGQGLQFLFEYFSETQRNKGNFPGRFSGRQFSNSRSEMNVSTLELGDSALYLCASSLGGQGDGYTFGSGTRLTVV.

This chain joins TRBV6-1 and TRBJ2-7; TRBD1 or TRBD2 may be the D gene (6 bases each). The V gene lost 6 bases and the J gene lost 3 bases, with 12 bases spanning the gap. This CDR3 is built from 13 residues. Germline V CDR1 and CDR2: MNHNS, SASEGT. The CDR3, as DNA: TGTGCCAGCAGGGAGGGACAACTCTACGAGCAGTACGTC. It is translated as CASREGQLYEQYV.